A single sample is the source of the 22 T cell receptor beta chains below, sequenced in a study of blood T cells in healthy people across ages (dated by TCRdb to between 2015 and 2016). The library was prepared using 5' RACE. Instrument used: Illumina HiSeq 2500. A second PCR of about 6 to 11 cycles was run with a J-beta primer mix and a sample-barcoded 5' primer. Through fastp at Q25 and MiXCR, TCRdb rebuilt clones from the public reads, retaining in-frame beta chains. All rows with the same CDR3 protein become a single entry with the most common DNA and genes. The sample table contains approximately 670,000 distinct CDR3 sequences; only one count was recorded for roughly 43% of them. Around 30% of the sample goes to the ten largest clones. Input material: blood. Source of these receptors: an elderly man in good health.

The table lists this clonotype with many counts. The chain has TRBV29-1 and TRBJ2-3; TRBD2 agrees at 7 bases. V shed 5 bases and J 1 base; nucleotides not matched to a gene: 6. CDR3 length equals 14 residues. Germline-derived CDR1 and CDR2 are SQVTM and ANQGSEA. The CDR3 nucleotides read TGCAGCGTTCGTAGCGGGCCACGCACAGATACGCAGTATTTT. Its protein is CSVRSGPRTDTQYF.

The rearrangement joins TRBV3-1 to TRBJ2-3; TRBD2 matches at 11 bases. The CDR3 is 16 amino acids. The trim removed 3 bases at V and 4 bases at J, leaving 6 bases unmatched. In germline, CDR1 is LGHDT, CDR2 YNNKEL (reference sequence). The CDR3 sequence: CASSHPTSGKADTQYF. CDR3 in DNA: TGTGCCAGCAGCCACCCGACTAGCGGGAAGGCAGATACGCAGTATTTT.

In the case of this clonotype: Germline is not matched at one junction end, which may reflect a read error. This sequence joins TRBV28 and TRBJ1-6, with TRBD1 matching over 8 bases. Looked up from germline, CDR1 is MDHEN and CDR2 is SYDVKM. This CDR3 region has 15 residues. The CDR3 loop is CASTGQGADNSSLHF. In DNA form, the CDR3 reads TGTGCCAGCACTGGGCAGGGGGCGGATAATTCATCCCTCCACTTT. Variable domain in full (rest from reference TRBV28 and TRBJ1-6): DVKVTQSSRYLVKRTGEKVFLECVQDMDHENMFWYRQDPGLGLRLIYFSYDVKMKEKGDIPEGYSVSREKKERFSLILESASTNQTSMYLCASTGQGADNSSLHFGNGTRLTVT.

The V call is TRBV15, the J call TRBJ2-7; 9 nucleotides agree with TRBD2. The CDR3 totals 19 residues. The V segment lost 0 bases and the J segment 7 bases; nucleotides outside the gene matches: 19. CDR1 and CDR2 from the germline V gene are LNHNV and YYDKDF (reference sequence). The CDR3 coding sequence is TGTGCCACCAGCAGAGATAGGGGGACCAGCGGGAGGAGGTACAATGAGCAGTACTTC. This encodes CATSRDRGTSGRRYNEQYF.

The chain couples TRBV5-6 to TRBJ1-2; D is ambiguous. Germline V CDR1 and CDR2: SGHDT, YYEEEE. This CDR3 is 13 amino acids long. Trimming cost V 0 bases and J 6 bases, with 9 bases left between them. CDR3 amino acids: CASSLGRRDGYTF. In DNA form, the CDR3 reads TGTGCCAGCAGCTTGGGCAGGCGAGATGGCTACACCTTC.

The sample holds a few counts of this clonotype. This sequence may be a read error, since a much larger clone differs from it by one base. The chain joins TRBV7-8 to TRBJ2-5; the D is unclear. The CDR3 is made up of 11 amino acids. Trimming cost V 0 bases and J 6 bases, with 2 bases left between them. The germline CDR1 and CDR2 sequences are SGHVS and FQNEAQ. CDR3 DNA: TGTGCCAGCAGCTTAGCAAAGACCCAGTACTTC. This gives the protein CASSLAKTQYF. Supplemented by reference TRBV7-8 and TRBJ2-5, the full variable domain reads GAGVSQSPRYKVAKRGQDVALRCDPISGHVSLFWYQQALGQGPEFLTYFQNEAQLDKSGLPSDRFFAERPEGSVSTLKIQRTQQEDSAVYLCASSLAKTQYFGPGTRLLVL.

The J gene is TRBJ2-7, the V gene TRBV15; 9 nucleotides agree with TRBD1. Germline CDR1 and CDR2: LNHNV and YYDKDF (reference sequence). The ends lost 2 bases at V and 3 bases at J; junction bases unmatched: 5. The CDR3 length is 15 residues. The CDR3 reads CATSRTKDRGYEQYF. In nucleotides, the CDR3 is TGTGCCACCAGCAGAACGAAGGACAGGGGCTACGAGCAGTACTTC.

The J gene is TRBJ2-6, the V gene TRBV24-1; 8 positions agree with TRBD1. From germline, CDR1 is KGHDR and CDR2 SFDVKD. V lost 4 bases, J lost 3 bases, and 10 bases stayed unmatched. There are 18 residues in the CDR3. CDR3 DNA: TGTGCCACCAGTGACCCCGGACAGGGCAGGGTTGGGGCCAACGTCCTGACTTTC. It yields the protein CATSDPGQGRVGANVLTF.

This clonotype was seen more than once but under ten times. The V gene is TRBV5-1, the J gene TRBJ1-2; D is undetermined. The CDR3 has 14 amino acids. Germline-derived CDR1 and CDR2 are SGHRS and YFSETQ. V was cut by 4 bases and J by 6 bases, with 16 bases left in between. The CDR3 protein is CASSISGIADGYTF. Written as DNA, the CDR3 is TGCGCCAGCAGCATCTCTGGCATCGCAGATGGCTACACCTTC.

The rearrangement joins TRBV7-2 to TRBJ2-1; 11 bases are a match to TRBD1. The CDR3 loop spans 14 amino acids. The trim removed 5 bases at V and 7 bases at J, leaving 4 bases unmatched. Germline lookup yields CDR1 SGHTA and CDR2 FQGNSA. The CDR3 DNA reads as TGTGCCAGCAGCCGGACAGGGGGCGCGAATGAGCAGTTCTTC. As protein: CASSRTGGANEQFF. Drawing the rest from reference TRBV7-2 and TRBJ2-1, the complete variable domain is GAGVSQSPSNKVTEKGKDVELRCDPISGHTALYWYRQSLGQGLEFLIYFQGNSAPDKSGLPSDRFSAERTGGSVSTLTIQRTQQEDSAVYLCASSRTGGANEQFFGPGTRLTVL.

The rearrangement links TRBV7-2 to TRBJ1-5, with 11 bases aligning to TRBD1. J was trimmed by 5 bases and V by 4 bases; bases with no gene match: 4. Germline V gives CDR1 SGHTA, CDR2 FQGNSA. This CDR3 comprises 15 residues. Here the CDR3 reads CASSWTGGRDQPQHF. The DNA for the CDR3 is TGTGCCAGCAGCTGGACAGGGGGCAGAGATCAGCCCCAGCATTTT.

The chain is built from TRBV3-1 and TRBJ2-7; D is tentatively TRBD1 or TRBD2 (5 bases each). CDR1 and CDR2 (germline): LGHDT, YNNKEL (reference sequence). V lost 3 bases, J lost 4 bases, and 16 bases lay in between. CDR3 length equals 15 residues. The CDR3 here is CASSHPAGAAYEQYF. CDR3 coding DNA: TGTGCCAGCAGCCACCCGGCCGGGGCCGCTTACGAGCAGTACTTC.

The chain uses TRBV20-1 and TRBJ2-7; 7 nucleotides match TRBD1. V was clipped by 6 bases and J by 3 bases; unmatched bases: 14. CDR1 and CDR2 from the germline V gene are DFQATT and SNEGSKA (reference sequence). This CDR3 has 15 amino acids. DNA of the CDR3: TGCAGTGCCTCATCGACAGGGTTAAGCTACTACGAGCAGTACTTC. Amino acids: CSASSTGLSYYEQYF.

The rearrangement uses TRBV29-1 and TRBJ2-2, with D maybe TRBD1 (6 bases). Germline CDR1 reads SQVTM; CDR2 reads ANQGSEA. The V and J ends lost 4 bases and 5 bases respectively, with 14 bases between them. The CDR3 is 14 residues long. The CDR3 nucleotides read TGCAGCGTTGGAGGTTCAGGGGTAACCGGGGAGCTGTTTTTT. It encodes CSVGGSGVTGELFF.

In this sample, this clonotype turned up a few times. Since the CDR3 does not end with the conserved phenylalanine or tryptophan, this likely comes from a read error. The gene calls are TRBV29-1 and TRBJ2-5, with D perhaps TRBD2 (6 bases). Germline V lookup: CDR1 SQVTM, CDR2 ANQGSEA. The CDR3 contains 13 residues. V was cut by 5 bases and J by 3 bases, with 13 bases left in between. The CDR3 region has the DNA TGCAGCGTTCGGCGGACTAAAAAAGAGACCCAGTACTAC. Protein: CSVRRTKKETQYY.

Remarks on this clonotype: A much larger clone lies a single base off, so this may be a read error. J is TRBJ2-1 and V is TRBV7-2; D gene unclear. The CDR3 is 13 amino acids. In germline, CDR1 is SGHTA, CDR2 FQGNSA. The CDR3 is CASSLNQGDERFF. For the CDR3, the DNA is TGTGCCAGCAGCTTAAACCAAGGCGATGAGCGGTTCTTC.

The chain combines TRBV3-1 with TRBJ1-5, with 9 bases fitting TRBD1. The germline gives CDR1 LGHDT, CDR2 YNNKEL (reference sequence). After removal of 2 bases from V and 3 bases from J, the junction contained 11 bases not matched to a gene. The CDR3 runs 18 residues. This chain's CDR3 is CASSQNFLGQGYNQPQHF. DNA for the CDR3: TGTGCCAGCAGCCAAAACTTCTTGGGACAGGGTTACAATCAGCCCCAGCATTTT.

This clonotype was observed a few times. CDR3 protein: CASTPRLGGTDTQYF. The CDR3 region has the DNA TGTGCCAGCACCCCTCGGCTCGGAGGCACAGATACGCAGTATTTT. V and J are TRBV12-3 or TRBV12-4 and TRBJ2-3; D unclear. Trimming cost V 7 bases and J 1 base, with 15 bases left between them. The CDR3 contains 15 residues.

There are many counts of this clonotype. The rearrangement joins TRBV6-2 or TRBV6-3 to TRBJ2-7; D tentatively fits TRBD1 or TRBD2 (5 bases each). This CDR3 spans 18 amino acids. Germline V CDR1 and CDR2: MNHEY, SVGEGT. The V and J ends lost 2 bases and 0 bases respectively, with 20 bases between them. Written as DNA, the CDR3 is TGTGCCAGCAGTTACCCTCTGGGGACGGGGAGCAGCTCCTACGAGCAGTACTTC. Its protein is CASSYPLGTGSSSYEQYF.

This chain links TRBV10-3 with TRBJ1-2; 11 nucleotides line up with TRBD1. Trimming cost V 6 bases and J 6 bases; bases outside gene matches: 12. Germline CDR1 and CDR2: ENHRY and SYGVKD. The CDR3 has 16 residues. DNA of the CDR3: TGTGCCATCAGGCCCGGGACAGGGGGACATGATGATGGCTACACCTTC. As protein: CAIRPGTGGHDDGYTF.

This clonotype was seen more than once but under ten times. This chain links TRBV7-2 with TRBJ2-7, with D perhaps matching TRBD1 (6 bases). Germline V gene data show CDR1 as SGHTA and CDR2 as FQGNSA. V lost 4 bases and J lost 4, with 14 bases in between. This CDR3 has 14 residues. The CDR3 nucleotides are TGTGCCAGCAGCTCCCGTCAGGGGAAGTACGAGCAGTACTTC. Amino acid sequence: CASSSRQGKYEQYF.

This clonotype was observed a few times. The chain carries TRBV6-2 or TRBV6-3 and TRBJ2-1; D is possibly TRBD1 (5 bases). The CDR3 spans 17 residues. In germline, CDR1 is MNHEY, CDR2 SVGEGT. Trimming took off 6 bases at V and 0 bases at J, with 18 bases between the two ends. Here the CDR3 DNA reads TGTGCCAGCAGCCTCGGTCAGGGTCTACCCTCCTACAATGAGCAGTTCTTC. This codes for CASSLGQGLPSYNEQFF.